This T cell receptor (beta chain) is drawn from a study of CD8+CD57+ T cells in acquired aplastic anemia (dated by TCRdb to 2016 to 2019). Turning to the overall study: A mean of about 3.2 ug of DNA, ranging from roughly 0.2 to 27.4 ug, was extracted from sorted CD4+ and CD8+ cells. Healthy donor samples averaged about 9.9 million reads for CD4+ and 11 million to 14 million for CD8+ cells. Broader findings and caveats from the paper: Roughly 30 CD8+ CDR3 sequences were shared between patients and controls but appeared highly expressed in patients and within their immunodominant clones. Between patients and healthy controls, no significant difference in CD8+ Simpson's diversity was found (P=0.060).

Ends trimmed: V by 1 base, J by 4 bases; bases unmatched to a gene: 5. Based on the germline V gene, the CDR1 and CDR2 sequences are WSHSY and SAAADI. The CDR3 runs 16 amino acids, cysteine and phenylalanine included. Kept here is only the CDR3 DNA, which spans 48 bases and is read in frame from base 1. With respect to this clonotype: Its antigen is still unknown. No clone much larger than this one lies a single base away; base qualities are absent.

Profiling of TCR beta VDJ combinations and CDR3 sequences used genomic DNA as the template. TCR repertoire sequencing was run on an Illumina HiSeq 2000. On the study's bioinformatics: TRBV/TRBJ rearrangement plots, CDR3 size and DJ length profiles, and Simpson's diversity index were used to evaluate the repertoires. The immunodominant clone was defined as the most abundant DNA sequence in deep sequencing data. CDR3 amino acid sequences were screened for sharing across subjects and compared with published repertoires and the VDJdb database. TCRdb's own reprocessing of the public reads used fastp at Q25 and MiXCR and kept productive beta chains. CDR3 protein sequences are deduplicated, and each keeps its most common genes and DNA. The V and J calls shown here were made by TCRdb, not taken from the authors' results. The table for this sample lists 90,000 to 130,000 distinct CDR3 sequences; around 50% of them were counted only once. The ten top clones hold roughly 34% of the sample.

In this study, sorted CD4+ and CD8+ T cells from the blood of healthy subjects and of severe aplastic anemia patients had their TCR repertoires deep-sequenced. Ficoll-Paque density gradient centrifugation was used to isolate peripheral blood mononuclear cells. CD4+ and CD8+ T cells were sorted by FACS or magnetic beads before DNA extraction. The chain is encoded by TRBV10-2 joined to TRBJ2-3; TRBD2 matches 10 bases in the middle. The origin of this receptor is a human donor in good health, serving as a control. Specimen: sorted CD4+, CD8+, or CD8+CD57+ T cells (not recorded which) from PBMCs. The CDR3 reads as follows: CASSEFPSGSADTQYF. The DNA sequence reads TGCGCCAGCAGTGAGTTCCCTAGCGGGAGCGCAGATACGCAGTATTTT.